Described below is a single TCR beta chain sequence and its context. This sample is drawn from a study of blood T cell repertoires in COVID-19. Using immunoSEQ multiplex PCR, the repertoire was profiled, and TCRdb retains in-frame clones only, with some absent. In the table there are approximately 300,000 clones, roughly 90% of which are singletons. The V and J ends lost 7 bases and 6 bases, in that order; junction bases with no gene match: 12. In germline, CDR1 is MNHEY, CDR2 SVGAGI. This CDR3 contains 14 residues. The sequenced sample consisted of PBMCs or T cells enriched from blood (not recorded which). The sequence derives from a man aged 55 to 70 who had recovered from COVID-19. The V and J genes are TRBV6-5 and TRBJ2-7, with TRBD1 matching over 7 bases. This CDR3 reads CASTRDSAIGEQYF. CDR3 nucleotide sequence: TGTGCCAGCACTCGGGACAGCGCTATAGGCGAGCAGTACTTC.